This T cell receptor beta chain stems from a study of cytomegalovirus exposure and HLA in healthy donors (dated by TCRdb to 2016 to 2017). For the wider study: According to an earlier analysis of several hundred of the donors, 150 million to 200 million T cells yielded over 100 million unique TCR beta sequences and about 300 Gb of sequence data. An early release covering about 600 HLA-typed donors comprised about 310 gigabases of sequencing data and tens of millions of unique TCR sequences. The genetic ancestry cluster associated with self-reported Caucasian donors included 80% to 90% of the 398 genotyped donors. The aim of the study was to test whether cataloging public T cell receptors could identify signatures of past pathogen exposure. The study used immunosequencing to profile the T cell repertoires of more than 650 subjects and linked those repertoires to cytomegalovirus serostatus. Besides the first cohort of 666 subjects, a separate validation cohort made up of 120 different subjects was used. High-throughput TCR immunosequencing, statistical association of individual TCRs with disease status, and machine learning were combined to predict cytomegalovirus infection status. A later analysis re-examined previously published TCR beta repertoires from more than 550 donors and added high-resolution HLA genotyping to investigate patterns of TCR occurrence. Rather than using new phenotypic data, the later analysis identified candidate immune exposures from TCR beta sequences and from how often those sequences occurred across donors. In an earlier analysis of roughly 540 of the donors, high-throughput TCR beta sequencing was used to judge whether each TCR beta V gene segment behaved as functional or pseudogenic. Donor age, sex, ethnicity and CMV serostatus were collected together with the repertoire data. A later genetic analysis took genome-wide SNP genotypes for about three fifths of the 666 donors and used that subset as a discovery cohort. All discovery cohort repertoires had been generated using a single sequencing platform. HLA typing included class I and class II loci at four-digit resolution. Typing coverage differed by locus: A, B, C, DRB1 and DQB1 were typed in about 620-630 donors, DQA1 in 500 to 550, DPA1 in some 570, and DPB1 in just under 490. A few DR-DQ haplotypes were handled as single units for association and clustering because linkage in the cohort was strong. Across about 370 genotyped donors of the cohort, an average of roughly 250,000 unique TCR beta nucleotide sequences per donor were sequenced, and around 20% of those sequences were non-productive.

A word on this clone: The clone's antigen remains unknown. No base quality values were provided; no much bigger clone lies one nucleotide off.

Libraries were made using the immunoSEQ multiplex PCR assay. A mixture of 60 forward primers for TCR Vbeta segments and 13 reverse primers for TCR Jbeta segments was used in the multiplex PCR. A multiplex PCR assay on genomic DNA amplified the CDR3 region of rearranged TCR beta genes. The Illumina HiSeq System was used to sequence the amplified TCR beta libraries as 87-base-pair reads. The authors' pipeline ran thus. In a later analysis, some 80 million unique TCR beta chains were counted across the 666 repertoires, and roughly 11 million of these chains were shared by at least two donors. Raw reads were error-corrected and collapsed into unique sequences with a nearest-neighbor algorithm that merged closely related sequences to remove PCR and sequencing errors. Alignment of CDR3 sequences to IMGT reference sequences was used to assign V, D and J gene segments. For a sequence to be retained, a match of at least six nucleotides to both a V gene segment and a J gene segment was required. A rearrangement was called productive if the CDR3 had no stop codons and remained in frame with V and J, and every other rearrangement was called non-productive. Following IMGT convention, CDR3 was defined as the stretch from the second conserved V-encoded cysteine up to the conserved J-encoded phenylalanine. Sequences without an unambiguous match to a single V gene segment were excluded from the earlier analysis of about 600 of the donors. In an earlier analysis of some 590 of the donors, V segments were called functional above 56.7% productive rearrangements and were called segregating when the between-donor standard deviation exceeded 5%. A statistical classification framework was built for diagnosing cytomegalovirus status from the catalog of TCR beta chain sequences. A later analysis assigned V and J genes by comparing TCR nucleotide sequences with IMGT/GENE-DB human TR gene sequences. A later analysis assigned CDR3 sequences and most-parsimonious VDJ recombination scenarios with the TCRdist pipeline. A later analysis defined each TCR beta chain by its CDR3 amino acid sequence plus V-gene family, and excluded reads lacking a unique V-gene family. As a way to deal with suspected cross-contamination and a sequencing artifact, a later analysis dropped approximately 570 nucleotide sequences that were highly shared and had low generation probability. In a later analysis, a clonal expansion index was calculated for each public chain from normalized within-repertoire ranks of inferred template counts. In a later analysis, generation probabilities were computed with a VDJ recombination model fitted to out-of-frame rearrangements, and the resulting probabilities were checked against IGoR. In a later analysis, TCR-TCR, TCR-HLA and TCR-CMV co-occurrence was scored with hypergeometric tests, and a repertoire-size bias correction was applied to TCR pairs. False discovery rates were estimated in a later analysis by permuting HLA or CMV assignments 20 times. A later analysis grouped co-occurring TCRs with DBSCAN, adding TCRdist sequence similarity when clustering within HLA-allele-positive subsets. Repertoires with fewer than 30,000 or more than 120,000 public chains, plus five repertoires with anomalous nucleotide sharing, were excluded from co-occurrence clustering. TCRdb re-hosts the immuneACCESS table, in-frame sequences only. Its copies lack some clones; in the studies checked, an unresolved V gene accounts for under half of them, and the cause for the rest is not known. V and J calls and clone size are as listed in that table; D and trimming were resolved from the DNA. The sample table shows about 150,000 clones, and nearly 80% are seen once. The ten top clones hold roughly 13% of the sample.

CDR1 and CDR2 are drawn from the germline V gene: KGHSH, LQKENI. Between the V and J ends, shortened by 0 bases and 2 bases respectively, the junction contains 16 bases. Reading from cysteine to phenylalanine, the CDR3 counts 17 amino acids. Here the CDR3 DNA is all that survives: 51 bases in frame from base 1. The cohort consisted of 600 or so healthy bone marrow donors. Cohort members were all nominally healthy when sampled, although unrecorded immune exposures were likely present. The donor was CMV seropositive and belonged to the group of about 290 seropositive cohort members. A peripheral blood sample was provided by each donor, and peripheral blood mononuclear cells were used for TCR beta sequencing. The Qiagen DNeasy Blood Extraction Kit was used to extract genomic DNA from the blood cell samples. What the study reported, not specific to this receptor: Roughly uniform sequencing depth across donors was assumed in presence/absence analyses, although this assumption may not hold. In a later analysis, about 16,000 TCR beta sequences were associated with specific HLA alleles at a false discovery rate of 0.05. Strong co-occurrence of HLA alleles, especially DR and DQ, made assigning TCR associations to individual alleles difficult. In a later genetic analysis, a missense DCLRE1C variant was associated with V-gene and J-gene trimming of TCR beta chains, and the association was replicated in an independent cohort. In a later analysis, the rate of TCR association differed among HLA loci, with DRB1 alleles having the most associated TCRs and HLA-C alleles having the fewest. Correlated functional status among segregating V segments might reflect linkage disequilibrium, but an unknown experimental factor could not be ruled out. HLA typing was unavailable for some donors at each locus, so association tests used only the typed subset. In a later analysis, several top co-occurrence clusters were reported to appear linked to parvovirus B19, influenza, CMV and Epstein-Barr virus. Most TCR sequences were observed very rarely across donors, whereas some public TCRs were present in many individuals. According to a later analysis, most CMV-associated TCR beta chains appeared to be HLA-restricted, and the HLA associations seemed to be driven largely by CMV exposure. A cluster of highly shared sequence variants was judged likely to represent a technical artifact of the sequencing pipeline. The study gave a list of about 170 TCR beta chains associated with cytomegalovirus. According to a later genetic analysis, donors in an Asian-associated ancestry cluster had fewer N-insertions in productive TCRs than the approximately 630-donor mean. Cytomegalovirus status was reported to be diagnosed by the classifier with high specificity and sensitivity in both the original and validation cohorts. Some IMGT-functional V segments, including TRBV6-2 and TRBV6-3, could not be told apart with the 87-base-pair reads, so those segments were excluded. Only TCR beta chains were sequenced in this cohort, and the absence of alpha or paired-chain data limited detectable features. In vitro tests confirmed that a few of the cytomegalovirus-associated TCR beta chains recognize cytomegalovirus antigens. Immune exposure information for the cohort was limited to CMV serostatus. Some 16 rarely observed V segments, including chromosome 9 orphons, were excluded from the earlier analysis of about 500 of the donors because counts were too low. The authors suggested that the approach could potentially be generalized to other disease states and immunological phenotypes. In an earlier analysis of some 540 of the donors, most TCR beta V segments appeared in productive rearrangements about 87% or about 30% of the time, broadly matching IMGT annotations. A further reported finding was that TCR beta sequences accurately predicted the HLA-A and HLA-B alleles for most subjects in the first cohort. In a later analysis, HLA-associated TCR beta chains were found to be more clonally expanded and to have lower generation probabilities than equally common non-associated chains.

This sequence originates from a man between 25 and 39 years old in good health and CMV-seropositive. The sample was PBMCs. The chain is made from TRBV18 and TRBJ2-5, and perhaps TRBD1 as D gene, on 5 matching bases. The DNA sequence is given as TGTGCCAGCTCACCACCGAGGCTAGGGGCAGGGCAAGAGACCCAGTACTTC. It codes for CASSPPRLGAGQETQYF. Supplemented by the reference TRBV18 and TRBJ2-5 proteins around the CDR3, the complete variable domain is NAGVMQNPRHLVRRRGQEARLRCSPMKGHSHVYWYRQLPEEGLKFMVYLQKENIIDESGMPKERFSAEFPKEGPSILRIQQVVRGDSAAYFCASSPPRLGAGQETQYFGPGTRLLVL.